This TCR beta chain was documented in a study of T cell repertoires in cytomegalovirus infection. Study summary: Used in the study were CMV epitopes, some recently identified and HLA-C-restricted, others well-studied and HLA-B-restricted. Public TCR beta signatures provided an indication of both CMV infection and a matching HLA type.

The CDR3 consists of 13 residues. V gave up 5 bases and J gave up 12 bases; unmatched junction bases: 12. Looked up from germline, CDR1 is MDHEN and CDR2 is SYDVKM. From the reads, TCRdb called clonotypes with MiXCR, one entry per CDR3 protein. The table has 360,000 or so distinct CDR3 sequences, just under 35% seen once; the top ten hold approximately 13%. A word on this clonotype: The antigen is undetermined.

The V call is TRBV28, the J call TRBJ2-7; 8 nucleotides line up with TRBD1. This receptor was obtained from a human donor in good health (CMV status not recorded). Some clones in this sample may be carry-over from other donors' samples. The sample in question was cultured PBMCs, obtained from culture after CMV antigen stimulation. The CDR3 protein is CASSPSDRVVLYF. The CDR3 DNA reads TGTGCCAGCAGTCCGTCGGACAGGGTAGTTTTGTACTTC.